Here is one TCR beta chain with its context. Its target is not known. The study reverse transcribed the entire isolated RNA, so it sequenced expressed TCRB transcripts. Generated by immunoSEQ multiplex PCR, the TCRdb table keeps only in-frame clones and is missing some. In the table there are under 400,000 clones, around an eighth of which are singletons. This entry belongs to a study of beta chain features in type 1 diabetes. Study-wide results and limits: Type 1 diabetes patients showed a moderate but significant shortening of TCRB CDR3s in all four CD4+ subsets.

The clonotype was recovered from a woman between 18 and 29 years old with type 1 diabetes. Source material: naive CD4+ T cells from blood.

Here the CDR3 reads CVLRVDGGGYTF. CDR3 nucleotides: TGTGTACTGAGGGTGGACGGAGGAGGCTACACCTTC. This sequence joins TRBV7-9 and TRBJ1-2; D gene ambiguous. Germline-derived CDR1 and CDR2 are SEHNR and FQNEAQ (reference sequence). The CDR3 consists of 12 residues.